Presented here are 29 T cell receptor beta chains from one specimen sequenced in a study of OX40 agonist ivuxolimab in advanced cancers. Clones were read by immunoSEQ multiplex PCR, and TCRdb kept only the in-frame ones, dropping some. Of nearly 70,000 clones listed, approximately 87% are singletons. Sequenced material: CD4+ or CD8+ T cells sorted from blood, taken in a trial of the OX40 agonist ivuxolimab. The receptors stem from an adult with an advanced solid tumor such as melanoma, head and neck, liver or kidney cancer.

The chain couples TRBV5-1 to TRBJ1-2; 8 bases agree with TRBD1. Germline V gene lookup returns CDR1 SGHRS and CDR2 YFSETQ. The length of the CDR3 is 16 residues. V dropped 0 bases and J dropped 0; count of bases not matched to a gene: 4. In nucleotides, the CDR3 is TGCGCCAGCAGCTTGGCAGGGGGCAGCGCTAACTATGGCTACACCTTC. Translation gives CASSLAGGSANYGYTF.

The chain is built from TRBV7-9 and TRBJ1-6; tentatively, D is TRBD1 (5 bases). The germline V and J ends were trimmed by 3 bases and 9 bases, with 15 bases remaining between them. This CDR3 region has 15 residues. In germline, CDR1 is SEHNR, CDR2 FQNEAQ (reference sequence). Written as DNA, the CDR3 is TGTGCCAGCAGCTTCCAAGCACGGGGGACTTCACCCCTCCACTTT. This gives the protein CASSFQARGTSPLHF.

The rearrangement links TRBV9 to TRBJ2-5; 11 bases are shared with TRBD1. CDR3 length: 17 residues. Germline assignment: CDR1 SGDLS and CDR2 YYNGEE. The trim removed 3 bases at V and 5 bases at J, leaving 12 bases unmatched. CDR3 residues: CASSASLGQGAWETQYF. As DNA, the CDR3 is TGTGCCAGCAGCGCCTCCCTTGGACAGGGGGCTTGGGAGACCCAGTACTTC.

This clone has just one count. This chain links TRBV7-9 with TRBJ1-2; TRBD1 matches at 7 bases. CDR1 and CDR2 from the germline V gene are SEHNR and FQNEAQ (reference sequence). This CDR3 contains 16 residues. The trim removed 8 bases at V and 1 base at J, leaving 13 bases unmatched. The CDR3 loop reads CASQGVRDSDNYGYTF. The CDR3 DNA sequence: TGTGCCAGCCAAGGGGTCCGGGACAGCGATAACTATGGCTACACCTTC.

CDR3 coding DNA: TGTGCCAGCAGCTTAGACTGGATGTGGGACAAAGCTTTCTTT. Amino acids: CASSLDWMWDKAFF. This chain links TRBV7-9 with TRBJ1-1; D possibly corresponds to TRBD1 (6 bases). V was pared by 1 base and J by 9 bases, with 15 bases between. Germline V lookup: CDR1 SEHNR, CDR2 FQNEAQ (reference sequence). CDR3 size: 14 residues.

The chain joins TRBV5-4 to TRBJ2-5, with D perhaps matching TRBD2 (6 bases). From germline, CDR1 is SGHNT and CDR2 YYREEE (reference sequence). V was cut by 0 bases and J by 0 bases, with 12 bases left in between. The length of the CDR3 is 16 residues. The CDR3 sequence is CASSLVLAGNQETQYF. The CDR3 bases are TGTGCCAGCAGCTTGGTACTTGCGGGAAACCAAGAGACCCAGTACTTC.

The rearrangement joins TRBV7-3 to TRBJ1-1; no reliable D call. This CDR3 has 13 residues. Trimming shortened V by 5 bases and J by 6 bases, and 13 bases separated the two germline ends. The germline CDR1 and CDR2 sequences are SGHTA and FQGTGA. Here the CDR3 reads CASSPSSTAEAFF. The CDR3 DNA follows: TGTGCCAGCAGCCCCTCCTCGACCGCTGAAGCTTTCTTT.

The V call is TRBV10-3, the J call TRBJ2-7; 8 bases match TRBD1. V lost 3 bases and J lost 3; bases outside the gene matches: 7. Germline CDR1 ENHRY, CDR2 SYGVKD. The CDR3 is 15 amino acids. CDR3 DNA: TGTGCCATCAGTGACCCCGGGACAGGCCTCTACGAGCAGTACTTC. It is translated as CAISDPGTGLYEQYF.

V usage is TRBV27 and J usage is TRBJ2-7, with TRBD1 matching 7 bases. CDR1 and CDR2 (germline): MNHEY, SMNVEV (reference sequence). The V and J ends lost 8 bases and 1 base, in that order; junction bases with no gene match: 8. The CDR3 contains 14 residues. The CDR3 loop is CASQVTGSSYEQYF. The DNA of the CDR3 is TGTGCCAGCCAGGTGACAGGGTCTTCCTACGAGCAGTACTTC.

CDR3: CASSLALAGGAYNEQFF. CDR3 in DNA: TGCGCCAGCAGCTTGGCCCTAGCGGGGGGGGCCTACAATGAGCAGTTCTTC. The chain employs TRBV5-1 and TRBJ2-1; TRBD2 matches 12 bases. After removal of 0 bases from V and 2 bases from J, the junction contained 3 bases not matched to a gene. CDR1 SGHRS and CDR2 YFSETQ come from the germline V gene. The CDR3 runs to 17 residues. Looking up the rest from reference TRBV5-1 and TRBJ2-1 gives the full variable domain: KAGVTQTPRYLIKTRGQQVTLSCSPISGHRSVSWYQQTPGQGLQFLFEYFSETQRNKGNFPGRFSGRQFSNSRSEMNVSTLELGDSALYLCASSLALAGGAYNEQFFGPGTRLTVL.

J is TRBJ1-3 and V is TRBV2, with D perhaps matching TRBD1 (6 bases). Germline assignment: CDR1 SNHLY and CDR2 FYNNEI. The CDR3 loop spans 14 amino acids. Trimming took off 3 bases at V and 2 bases at J, with 8 bases between the two ends. The CDR3 loop is CASSDRGTGNTIYF. In DNA, the CDR3 is TGTGCCAGCAGTGACAGGGGAACTGGAAACACCATATATTTT.

The chain joins TRBV2 to TRBJ1-4; TRBD1 matches 7 bases. The germline V gene encodes CDR1 SNHLY and CDR2 FYNNEI. CDR3 size: 14 residues. V was pared by 6 bases and J by 4 bases, with 5 bases of the junction left unmatched. The CDR3 DNA sequence: TGTGCCAGCAGGGAGGGACAGCTTAATGAAAAACTGTTTTTT. Translating gives CASREGQLNEKLFF.

This chain connects TRBV5-1 to TRBJ2-2; tentatively, D is TRBD1 (6 bases). In germline, CDR1 is SGHRS, CDR2 YFSETQ. There are 18 residues in the CDR3. Trimming shortened V by 7 bases and J by 3 bases, and 25 bases separated the two germline ends. DNA for the CDR3: TGCGCCAGCGAACGGCGAACAGGGTACTGGGCGGACACCGGGGAGCTGTTTTTT. This encodes CASERRTGYWADTGELFF.

A few counts support this clone. The rearrangement links TRBV5-1 to TRBJ2-2; D gene uncertain. V was pared by 0 bases and J by 1 base, with 7 bases between. Germline CDR1 SGHRS, CDR2 YFSETQ. CDR3 length equals 15 residues. The CDR3 DNA reads as TGCGCCAGCAGCTTGGGTAATTGGAACACCGGGGAGCTGTTTTTT. Translating gives CASSLGNWNTGELFF.

This rearrangement joins TRBV11-3 to TRBJ2-7, with 9 bases identical to TRBD1. Germline V gene lookup returns CDR1 SGHNT and CDR2 YENEEA. Trimming at V came to 0 bases and at J to 4 bases, leaving 4 bases not matched to a gene. The CDR3 sequence is 15 residues long. CDR3 amino acids: CASSLDSTGGYEQYF. For the CDR3, the DNA is TGTGCCAGCAGCTTAGACTCGACAGGGGGGTACGAGCAGTACTTC.

J is TRBJ2-7 and V is TRBV7-9, with D possibly matching TRBD1 (6 bases). The CDR3 has 13 amino acids. Per germline, CDR1 SEHNR and CDR2 FQNEAQ (reference sequence). V was pared by 2 bases and J by 3 bases, with 8 bases between. The CDR3 loop is CASSLTQGYEQYF. Here the CDR3 DNA reads TGTGCCAGCAGCTTAACACAGGGCTACGAGCAGTACTTC.

This clone is a singleton in its sample. The V call is TRBV7-2, the J call TRBJ2-7; D remains ambiguous. V was shortened by 5 bases and J by 3 bases, with 8 bases between the two germline ends. This CDR3 has 12 amino acids. CDR1 is SGHTA and CDR2 is FQGNSA in the germline V gene. The CDR3, as DNA: TGTGCCAGCAGCCGAAACAACTACGAGCAGTACTTC. Translating gives CASSRNNYEQYF.

The chain uses TRBV10-3 and TRBJ2-1; D is uncertain. Trimming cost V 4 bases and J 10 bases, with 11 bases left between them. This CDR3 has 12 residues. The germline gives CDR1 ENHRY, CDR2 SYGVKD. CDR3 sequence (DNA): TGTGCCATCAGTGCGCTAGGCCAAGAGCAGTTCTTC. Amino acids: CAISALGQEQFF.

The chain joins TRBV28 to TRBJ2-5, with D perhaps being TRBD1 or TRBD2 (5 bases each). The CDR3 extends over 13 amino acids. The V gene's germline CDR1 is MDHEN and CDR2 SYDVKM. V was shortened by 3 bases and J by 5 bases, with 10 bases between the two germline ends. The CDR3 sequence: CASSLGVRETQYF. CDR3 nucleotides: TGTGCCAGCAGTTTGGGGGTAAGGGAGACCCAGTACTTC. The entire variable domain, with the rest obtained from reference TRBV28 and TRBJ2-5, is as follows: DVKVTQSSRYLVKRTGEKVFLECVQDMDHENMFWYRQDPGLGLRLIYFSYDVKMKEKGDIPEGYSVSREKKERFSLILESASTNQTSMYLCASSLGVRETQYFGPGTRLLVL.

This chain connects TRBV9 to TRBJ2-7, with 8 bases matching TRBD2. V dropped 3 bases and J dropped 3; count of bases not matched to a gene: 5. Per germline, CDR1 SGDLS and CDR2 YYNGEE. This CDR3 region has 14 residues. CDR3 coding DNA: TGTGCCAGCAGCGCTACCGGGACTAGCTACGAGCAGTACTTC. It specifies CASSATGTSYEQYF.

This clone has just one count. CDR3 in amino acids: CASSFGTVSYEQYF. The CDR3, as DNA: TGTGCCAGCAGCTTTGGGACGGTATCCTACGAGCAGTACTTC. This rearrangement joins TRBV7-9 to TRBJ2-7; D may be TRBD1 or TRBD2 (5 bases each). With 3 bases removed from V and 1 base from J, the gap between germline ends came to 10 bases. The CDR3 has 14 residues. The V gene's germline CDR1 is SEHNR and CDR2 FQNEAQ (reference sequence).

The chain carries TRBV5-1 and TRBJ2-3, with D possibly TRBD2 on 6 matching bases. Trimming removed 3 bases from V and 0 bases from J, with 14 bases in between. The germline V gene has CDR1 SGHRS and CDR2 YFSETQ. The CDR3 covers 16 residues. CDR3 coding DNA: TGCGCCAGCAGCTCGTCCGGGGGTCCTAGCACAGATACGCAGTATTTT. The encoded protein is CASSSSGGPSTDTQYF.

The chain has TRBV5-4 and TRBJ1-2; 8 bases line up with TRBD1. Germline V gene data show CDR1 as SGHNT and CDR2 as YYREEE (reference sequence). Trimming at V came to 3 bases and at J to 5 bases, leaving 12 bases not matched to a gene. The CDR3 is made up of 16 amino acids. CDR3 DNA sequence: TGTGCCAGCAGCTCTGGAAAGGACAGGGTTTGGTATGGCTACACCTTC. Residues: CASSSGKDRVWYGYTF.

In its sample, this clone was seen once. The chain has TRBV2 and TRBJ2-2, with D possibly TRBD1 on 5 matching bases. Trimming took off 3 bases at V and 1 base at J, with 9 bases between the two ends. Germline assignment: CDR1 SNHLY and CDR2 FYNNEI. The CDR3 has 15 amino acids. The DNA of the CDR3 is TGTGCCAGCAGTGATGGGGCCGGGAACACCGGGGAGCTGTTTTTT. It encodes CASSDGAGNTGELFF.

The chain couples TRBV5-1 to TRBJ2-2; D remains ambiguous. This CDR3 has 15 residues. Germline loops: CDR1 SGHRS, CDR2 YFSETQ. V was pared by 4 bases and J by 8 bases, with 18 bases between. CDR3: CASSILSLSHGELFF. CDR3 DNA sequence: TGCGCCAGCAGCATCTTAAGCCTCTCACATGGGGAGCTGTTTTTT.

V usage is TRBV18 and J usage is TRBJ1-2, with 10 nucleotides matching TRBD1. V shed 2 bases, J shed 12 bases, and the junction held 18 bases outside the gene matches. The CDR3 has 17 residues. In germline, CDR1 is KGHSH, CDR2 LQKENI. The CDR3 DNA reads as TGTGCCAGCTCACCATTTGGACAGGGGGAGAATAGGTACGGAAACACCTTC. As protein: CASSPFGQGENRYGNTF.

For this clone: Other DNA sequences in this sample translate to the same CDR3. The chain couples TRBV29-1 to TRBJ1-2; the D gene is possibly TRBD1 (5 bases). Trimming pared 6 bases from V and 5 bases from J, leaving 10 bases between. Germline-derived CDR1 and CDR2 are SQVTM and ANQGSEA. This CDR3 contains 11 residues. CDR3 amino acids: CSVHTGYGYTF. The CDR3 DNA is TGCAGCGTCCATACAGGTTATGGCTACACCTTC.

V and J are TRBV18 and TRBJ2-7, with unresolved D. Trimming pared 2 bases from V and 2 bases from J, leaving 4 bases between. The CDR3 loop spans 12 amino acids. Germline V gives CDR1 KGHSH, CDR2 LQKENI. This CDR3 reads CASSPNPYEQYF. The CDR3 nucleotides are TGTGCCAGCTCACCAAACCCCTACGAGCAGTACTTC.

The chain recombines TRBV2 with TRBJ1-1; 7 bases are shared with TRBD1. Trimming at V came to 6 bases and at J to 8 bases, leaving 9 bases not matched to a gene. The CDR3 contains 13 residues. Germline values: CDR1 SNHLY, CDR2 FYNNEI. Here the CDR3 reads CASRYQGEGEAFF. For the CDR3, the DNA is TGTGCCAGCAGATATCAGGGGGAAGGAGAAGCTTTCTTT.